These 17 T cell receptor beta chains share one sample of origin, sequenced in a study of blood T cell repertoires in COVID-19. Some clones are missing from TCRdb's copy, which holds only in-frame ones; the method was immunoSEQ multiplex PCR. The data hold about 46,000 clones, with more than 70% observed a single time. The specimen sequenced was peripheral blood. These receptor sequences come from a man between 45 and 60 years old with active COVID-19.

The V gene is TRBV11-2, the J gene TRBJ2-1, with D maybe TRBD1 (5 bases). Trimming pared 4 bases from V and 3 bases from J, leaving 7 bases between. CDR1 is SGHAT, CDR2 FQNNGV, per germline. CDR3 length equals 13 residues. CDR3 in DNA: TGTGCCAGCAGCTCAGGGTACTACAATGAGCAGTTCTTC. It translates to CASSSGYYNEQFF.

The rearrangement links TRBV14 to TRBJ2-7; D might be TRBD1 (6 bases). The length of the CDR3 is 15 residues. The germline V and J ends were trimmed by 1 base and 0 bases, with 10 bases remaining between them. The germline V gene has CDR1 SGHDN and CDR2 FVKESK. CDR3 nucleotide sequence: TGTGCCAGCAGCCAAGGAGGGGGTGGCTCCTACGAGCAGTACTTC. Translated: CASSQGGGGSYEQYF.

In DNA form, the CDR3 reads TGTGCCAGCAGCTTGCCCCCCGCCTACGAGCAGTACTTC. Translation gives CASSLPPAYEQYF. The chain recombines TRBV5-4 with TRBJ2-7; D not resolved. CDR1 SGHNT and CDR2 YYREEE come from the germline V gene (reference sequence). The CDR3 is made up of 13 amino acids. Trimming shortened V by 1 base and J by 2 bases, and 7 bases separated the two germline ends.

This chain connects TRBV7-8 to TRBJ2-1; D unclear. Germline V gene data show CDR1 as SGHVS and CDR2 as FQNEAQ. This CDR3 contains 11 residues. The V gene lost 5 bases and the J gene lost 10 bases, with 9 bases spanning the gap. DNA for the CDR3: TGTGCCAGCAGCCTGACAAGGGAGCAGTTCTTC. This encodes CASSLTREQFF.

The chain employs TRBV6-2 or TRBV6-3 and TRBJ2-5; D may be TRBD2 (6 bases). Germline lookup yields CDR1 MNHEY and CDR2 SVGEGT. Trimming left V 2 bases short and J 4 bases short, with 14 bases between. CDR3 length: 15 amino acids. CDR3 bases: TGTGCCAGCAGTTACCAGGAGGGATTCGGAGAGACCCAGTACTTC. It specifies CASSYQEGFGETQYF.

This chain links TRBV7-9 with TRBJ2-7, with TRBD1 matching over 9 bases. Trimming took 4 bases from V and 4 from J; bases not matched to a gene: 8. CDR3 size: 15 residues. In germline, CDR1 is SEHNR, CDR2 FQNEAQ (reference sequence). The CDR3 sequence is CASSSRTGAGYEQYF. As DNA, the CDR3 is TGTGCCAGCAGCTCCCGGACAGGGGCGGGATACGAGCAGTACTTC.

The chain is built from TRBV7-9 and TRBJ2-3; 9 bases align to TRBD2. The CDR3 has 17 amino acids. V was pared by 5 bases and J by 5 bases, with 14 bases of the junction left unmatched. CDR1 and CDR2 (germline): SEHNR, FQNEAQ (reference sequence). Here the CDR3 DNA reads TGTGCCAGCAGCCCCCCGGGGCGGGGGGGCCAAAGAGATACGCAGTATTTT. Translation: CASSPPGRGGQRDTQYF.

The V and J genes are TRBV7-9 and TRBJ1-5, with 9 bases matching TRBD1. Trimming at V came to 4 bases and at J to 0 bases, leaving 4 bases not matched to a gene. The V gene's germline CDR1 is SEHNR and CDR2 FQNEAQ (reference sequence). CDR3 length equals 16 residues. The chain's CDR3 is CASSSGTGTSNQPQHF. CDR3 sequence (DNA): TGTGCCAGCAGCTCCGGGACAGGGACTAGCAATCAGCCCCAGCATTTT.

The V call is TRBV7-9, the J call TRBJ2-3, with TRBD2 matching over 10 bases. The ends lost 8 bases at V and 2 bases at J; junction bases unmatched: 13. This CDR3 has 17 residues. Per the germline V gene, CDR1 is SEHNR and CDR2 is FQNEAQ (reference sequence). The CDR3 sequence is CASFLAGGPRFTDTQYF. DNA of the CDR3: TGTGCCAGCTTCTTAGCGGGAGGCCCAAGATTCACAGATACGCAGTATTTT.

The CDR3 DNA sequence: TGTGCCAGCTCACCTTACGGACAGAGGATGAACACTGAAGCTTTCTTT. It is translated as CASSPYGQRMNTEAFF. This chain links TRBV18 with TRBJ1-1; D perhaps matches TRBD1 (6 bases). The CDR3 spans 16 residues. The germline V gene encodes CDR1 KGHSH and CDR2 LQKENI. Trimming stripped 3 bases from V and 0 bases from J, with 14 bases between.

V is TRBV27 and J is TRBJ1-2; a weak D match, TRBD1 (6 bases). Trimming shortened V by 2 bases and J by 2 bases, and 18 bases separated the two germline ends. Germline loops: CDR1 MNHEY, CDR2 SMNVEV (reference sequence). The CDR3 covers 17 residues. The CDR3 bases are TGTGCCAGCAGTTTAAAGGCAGGGGTAGAAAGAAACTATGGCTACACCTTC. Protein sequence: CASSLKAGVERNYGYTF.

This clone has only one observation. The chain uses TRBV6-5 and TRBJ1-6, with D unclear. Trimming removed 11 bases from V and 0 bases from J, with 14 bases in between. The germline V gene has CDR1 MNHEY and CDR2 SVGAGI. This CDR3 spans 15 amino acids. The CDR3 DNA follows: TGTGCCGCCCCCCGGACTAGCTCCTATAATTCACCCCTCCACTTT. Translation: CAAPRTSSYNSPLHF.

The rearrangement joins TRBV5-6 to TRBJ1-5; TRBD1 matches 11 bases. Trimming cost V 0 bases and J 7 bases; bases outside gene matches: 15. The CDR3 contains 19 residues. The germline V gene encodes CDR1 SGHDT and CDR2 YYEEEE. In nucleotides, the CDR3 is TGTGCCAGCAGCTTGGGGACAGGGGGCTGGCGGTCTTCCCCCCAGCCCCAGCATTTT. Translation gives CASSLGTGGWRSSPQPQHF.

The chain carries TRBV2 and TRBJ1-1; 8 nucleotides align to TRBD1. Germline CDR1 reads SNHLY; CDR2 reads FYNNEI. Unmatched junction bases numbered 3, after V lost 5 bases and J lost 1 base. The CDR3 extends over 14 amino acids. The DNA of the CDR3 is TGTGCCAGCAGTAGACAGGGGCGGAACACTGAAGCTTTCTTT. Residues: CASSRQGRNTEAFF.

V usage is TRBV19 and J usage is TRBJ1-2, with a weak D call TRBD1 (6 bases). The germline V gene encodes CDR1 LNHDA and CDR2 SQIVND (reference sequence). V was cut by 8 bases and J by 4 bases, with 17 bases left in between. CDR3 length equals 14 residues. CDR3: CASSRDTQIYGYTF. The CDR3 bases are TGTGCCAGTTCCCGGGACACGCAAATCTATGGCTACACCTTC.

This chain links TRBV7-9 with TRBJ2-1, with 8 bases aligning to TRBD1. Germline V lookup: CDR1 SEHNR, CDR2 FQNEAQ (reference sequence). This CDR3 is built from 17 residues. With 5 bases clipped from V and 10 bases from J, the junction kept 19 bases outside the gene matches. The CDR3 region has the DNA TGTGCCAGCAGCCCCCCACAGGGGCGGACAGGGTCGGGGGAGCAGTTCTTC. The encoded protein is CASSPPQGRTGSGEQFF.

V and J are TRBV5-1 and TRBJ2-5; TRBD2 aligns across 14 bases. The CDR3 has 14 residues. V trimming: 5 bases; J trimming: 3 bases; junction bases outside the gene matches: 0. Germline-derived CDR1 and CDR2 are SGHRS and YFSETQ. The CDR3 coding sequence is TGCGCCAGCAGGGGACTAGCGGGGGAAGAGACCCAGTACTTC. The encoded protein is CASRGLAGEETQYF.